The 18 T cell receptor beta chains given below trace back to one sample, sequenced in a study of T cell responses to AZD1222 COVID-19 vaccine. The method was immunoSEQ multiplex PCR; TCRdb's version includes in-frame clones alone and lacks a portion of them. The sample consists of 93,000 or so clones, 90% of them appearing once. The specimen comprised peripheral blood, sampled on day 0 of AZD1222 vaccination. The receptors were sampled from an adult in good health.

The V gene is TRBV14, the J gene TRBJ2-7, with 9 bases identical to TRBD2. The germline V gene encodes CDR1 SGHDN and CDR2 FVKESK. The ends lost 0 bases at V and 7 bases at J; junction bases unmatched: 16. The CDR3 is 18 amino acids. CDR3 nucleotides: TGTGCCAGCAGCCAAGAACACTCGCTGGTAGCGGGGGTGTATGAGCAGTACTTC. Translating gives CASSQEHSLVAGVYEQYF. Combining the CDR3 with reference TRBV14 and TRBJ2-7 gives the whole variable domain EAGVTQFPSHSVIEKGQTVTLRCDPISGHDNLYWYRRVMGKEIKFLLHFVKESKQDESGMPNNRFLAERTGGTYSTLKVQPAELEDSGVYFCASSQEHSLVAGVYEQYFGPGTRLTVT.

The rearrangement links TRBV30 to TRBJ2-6; D could derive from TRBD1 or TRBD2 (7 bases each). Trimming stripped 8 bases from V and 0 bases from J, with 17 bases between. Germline-derived CDR1 and CDR2 are GTSNPN and SVGIG (reference sequence). The CDR3 consists of 16 residues. The CDR3 sequence is CARGDSPSSGANVLTF. In nucleotides, the CDR3 is TGTGCCCGGGGGGACAGCCCTAGCTCTGGGGCCAACGTCCTGACTTTC.

The genes are TRBV19 and TRBJ1-6; D remains ambiguous. Trimming pared 5 bases from V and 8 bases from J, leaving 16 bases between. CDR1 LNHDA and CDR2 SQIVND come from the germline V gene (reference sequence). The CDR3 has 15 residues. The CDR3 DNA reads as TGTGCCAGTAGTTTCCAGAGAGGGTCCGATTCACCCCTCCACTTT. This encodes CASSFQRGSDSPLHF.

The J gene is TRBJ1-3, the V gene TRBV6-5; D perhaps matches TRBD1 (5 bases). V lost 8 bases, J lost 1 base, and 9 bases lay in between. The germline gives CDR1 MNHEY, CDR2 SVGAGI. The CDR3 is made up of 13 amino acids. CDR3 region: CASGHPSGNTIYF. CDR3 nucleotide sequence: TGTGCCAGCGGACACCCTTCTGGAAACACCATATATTTT.

This chain links TRBV30 with TRBJ1-1, with a tentative D call TRBD1 (5 bases). The CDR3 length is 13 residues. CDR1 is GTSNPN and CDR2 is SVGIG in the germline V gene (reference sequence). V was clipped by 2 bases and J by 8 bases, with 15 bases between them. CDR3 amino acids: CAWSRGGDWEAFF. CDR3 sequence (DNA): TGTGCCTGGAGTAGGGGCGGGGATTGGGAAGCTTTCTTT.

Only a few counts were recorded for this clone. This chain connects TRBV4-2 to TRBJ1-3, with no clear D. Trimming pared 5 bases from V and 0 bases from J, leaving 14 bases between. CDR3 length: 16 residues. The germline V gene encodes CDR1 LGHNA and CDR2 YNFKEQ. In DNA, the CDR3 is TGTGCCAGCAGCGTCGCGATAGTCGGCTCTGGAAACACCATATATTTT. It specifies CASSVAIVGSGNTIYF.

The chain couples TRBV2 to TRBJ2-5, with 8 bases matching TRBD2. After removal of 2 bases from V and 3 bases from J, the junction contained 2 bases not matched to a gene. From germline, CDR1 is SNHLY and CDR2 FYNNEI. The CDR3 is made up of 14 amino acids. The CDR3 DNA follows: TGTGCCAGCAGTGAACGGGGGGGCAAAGAGACCCAGTACTTC. This translates into CASSERGGKETQYF. Filled out from reference TRBV2 and TRBJ2-5, the complete variable domain reads EPEVTQTPSHQVTQMGQEVILRCVPISNHLYFYWYRQILGQKVEFLVSFYNNEISEKSEIFDDQFSVERPDGSNFTLKIRSTKLEDSAMYFCASSERGGKETQYFGPGTRLLVL.

The V call is TRBV30, the J call TRBJ1-6; possible D gene TRBD1, 6 bases. The V gene's germline CDR1 is GTSNPN and CDR2 SVGIG (reference sequence). The V and J ends lost 2 bases and 5 bases respectively, with 10 bases between them. The CDR3 is made up of 14 amino acids. The CDR3 loop is CAWSTDSNNSPLHF. CDR3 sequence (DNA): TGTGCCTGGAGTACGGACAGCAATAATTCACCCCTCCACTTT. The full variable domain, in which reference TRBV30 and TRBJ1-6 provide the parts outside the CDR3, is SQTIHQWPATLVQPVGSPLSLECTVEGTSNPNLYWYRQAAGRGLQLLFYSVGIGQISSEVPQNLSASRPQDRQFILSSKKLLLSDSGFYLCAWSTDSNNSPLHFGNGTRLTVT.

The chain couples TRBV15 to TRBJ2-5, with D unresolved. Trimming shortened V by 0 bases and J by 9 bases, and 11 bases separated the two germline ends. This CDR3 is 13 amino acids long. The germline V gene encodes CDR1 LNHNV and CDR2 YYDKDF (reference sequence). CDR3 bases: TGTGCCACCAGCAGAGACCCCGCCTCGGCCCAGTACTTC. Translated: CATSRDPASAQYF.

The chain recombines TRBV12-3 or TRBV12-4 with TRBJ2-1, with D tentatively TRBD1 (6 bases). The CDR3 covers 13 residues. V dropped 6 bases and J dropped 7 bases, with 13 bases sitting between them. CDR3 amino acids: CASRAGTTNEQFF. DNA for the CDR3: TGTGCCAGCAGAGCCGGGACAACTAATGAGCAGTTCTTC.

This chain links TRBV13 with TRBJ1-4; TRBD1 might be the D (6 bases). CDR1 is PRHDT, CDR2 FYEKMQ, per germline (reference sequence). The germline V and J ends were trimmed by 2 bases and 4 bases, with 8 bases remaining between them. The CDR3 is 14 residues long. The CDR3 region is CASSLTGFNEKLFF. CDR3 nucleotide sequence: TGTGCCAGCAGCTTAACAGGGTTTAATGAAAAACTGTTTTTT. Variable domain in full (rest from reference TRBV13 and TRBJ1-4): AAGVIQSPRHLIKEKRETATLKCYPIPRHDTVYWYQQGPGQDPQFLISFYEKMQSDKGSIPDRFSAQQFSDYHSELNMSSLELGDSALYFCASSLTGFNEKLFFGSGTQLSVL.

This clone appeared a single time. The chain combines TRBV19 with TRBJ1-1, with 7 bases that match TRBD1. Germline loops: CDR1 LNHDA, CDR2 SQIVND (reference sequence). This CDR3 has 15 amino acids. The trim removed 5 bases at V and 2 bases at J, leaving 8 bases unmatched. The CDR3 sequence: CASSVYRGKNTEAFF. The CDR3, as DNA: TGTGCCAGTAGTGTCTACAGGGGAAAAAACACTGAAGCTTTCTTT.

CDR3 region: CASSPPEWDTEAFF. CDR3 nucleotide sequence: TGTGCCAGCTCACCACCGGAGTGGGACACTGAAGCTTTCTTT. This chain connects TRBV18 to TRBJ1-1, with no clear D. The germline gives CDR1 KGHSH, CDR2 LQKENI. The CDR3 is 14 amino acids. V gave up 0 bases and J gave up 3 bases, with 8 bases separating them.

J is TRBJ1-2 and V is TRBV27; the match to TRBD1 covers 10 bases. CDR1 is MNHEY and CDR2 is SMNVEV in the germline V gene (reference sequence). CDR3 length: 14 residues. V was clipped by 6 bases and J by 6 bases; unmatched bases: 7. In DNA form, the CDR3 reads TGTGCCAGCAGATCCCGGGACAGGGGCCATGGCTACACCTTC. This codes for CASRSRDRGHGYTF.

V gene TRBV7-6 combines with J gene TRBJ2-1; D call uncertain. The CDR3 runs to 15 residues. Germline V gene data show CDR1 as SGHVS and CDR2 as FNYEAQ. The ends were cut back, 1 base at V and 5 bases at J, with 12 bases in the middle. The CDR3 nucleotides are TGTGCCAGCAGCTTAGGGGCTTTCGTCCACAATGAGCAGTTCTTC. The encoded protein is CASSLGAFVHNEQFF.

This chain connects TRBV4-1 to TRBJ1-4, with 7 nucleotides matching TRBD1. Germline values: CDR1 MGHRA, CDR2 YSYEKL. V was clipped by 1 base and J by 8 bases; unmatched bases: 4. The CDR3 has 14 residues. The CDR3 is CASSQGTGHEKLFF. The CDR3, as DNA: TGCGCCAGCAGCCAAGGGACAGGCCACGAAAAACTGTTTTTT.

The CDR3 bases are TGTGCCAGCAGCTTGGGTACAGGGAACACTGAAGCTTTCTTT. Translated: CASSLGTGNTEAFF. The chain carries TRBV7-9 and TRBJ1-1, with TRBD1 as a possible D gene (5 bases). Looked up from germline, CDR1 is SEHNR and CDR2 is FQNEAQ (reference sequence). The CDR3 consists of 14 residues. V was pared by 3 bases and J by 1 base, with 9 bases between.

CDR3 in DNA: TGTGCTAGTGGTTTGGCTATTGGTCGAGGGTCCACTAGCACAGATACGCAGTATTTT. Translated: CASGLAIGRGSTSTDTQYF. J is TRBJ2-3 and V is TRBV12-5, with D tentatively TRBD2 (5 bases). This CDR3 spans 19 amino acids. CDR1 and CDR2 (germline): LGHNT, FRNRAP. Trimming shortened V by 1 base and J by 0 bases, and 20 bases separated the two germline ends. Together with reference TRBV12-5 and TRBJ2-3, the CDR3 gives the full variable domain: DARVTQTPRHKVTEMGQEVTMRCQPILGHNTVFWYRQTMMQGLELLAYFRNRAPLDDSGMPKDRFSAEMPDATLATLKIQPSEPRDSAVYFCASGLAIGRGSTSTDTQYFGPGTRLTVL.